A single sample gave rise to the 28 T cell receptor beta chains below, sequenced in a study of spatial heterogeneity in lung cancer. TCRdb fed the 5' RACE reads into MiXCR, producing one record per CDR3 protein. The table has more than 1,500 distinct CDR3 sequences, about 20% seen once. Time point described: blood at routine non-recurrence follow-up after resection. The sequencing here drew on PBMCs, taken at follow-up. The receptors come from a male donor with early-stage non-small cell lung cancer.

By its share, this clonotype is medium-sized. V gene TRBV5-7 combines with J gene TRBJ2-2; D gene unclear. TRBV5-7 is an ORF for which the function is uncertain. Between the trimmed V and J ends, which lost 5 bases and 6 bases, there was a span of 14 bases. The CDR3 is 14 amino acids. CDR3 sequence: CASSPRSFPGELFF. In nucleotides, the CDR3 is TGTGCCAGCAGTCCTCGATCGTTCCCCGGGGAGCTGTTTTTT.

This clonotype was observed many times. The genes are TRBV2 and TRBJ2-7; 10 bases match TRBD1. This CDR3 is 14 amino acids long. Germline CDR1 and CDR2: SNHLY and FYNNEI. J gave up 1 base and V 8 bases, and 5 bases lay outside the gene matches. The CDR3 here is CASEWDRGSYEQYF. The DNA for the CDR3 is TGTGCCAGCGAGTGGGACAGGGGTTCCTACGAGCAGTACTTC. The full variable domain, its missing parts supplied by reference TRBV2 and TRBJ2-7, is EPEVTQTPSHQVTQMGQEVILRCVPISNHLYFYWYRQILGQKVEFLVSFYNNEISEKSEIFDDQFSVERPDGSNFTLKIRSTKLEDSAMYFCASEWDRGSYEQYFGPGTRLTVT.

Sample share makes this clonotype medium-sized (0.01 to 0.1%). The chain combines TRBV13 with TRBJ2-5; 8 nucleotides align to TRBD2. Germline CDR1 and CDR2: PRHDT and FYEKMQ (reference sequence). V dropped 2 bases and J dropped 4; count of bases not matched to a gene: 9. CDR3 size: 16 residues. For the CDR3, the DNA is TGTGCCAGCAGCTTACGGATAGACGGGGGGGCAGAGACCCAGTACTTC. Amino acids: CASSLRIDGGAETQYF.

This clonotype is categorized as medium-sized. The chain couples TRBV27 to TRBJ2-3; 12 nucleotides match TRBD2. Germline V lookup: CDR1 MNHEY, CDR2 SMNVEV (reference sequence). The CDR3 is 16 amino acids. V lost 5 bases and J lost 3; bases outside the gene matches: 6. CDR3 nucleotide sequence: TGTGCCAGCAGTACCCTAGCGGGGGGGTTGACAGATACGCAGTATTTT. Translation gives CASSTLAGGLTDTQYF.

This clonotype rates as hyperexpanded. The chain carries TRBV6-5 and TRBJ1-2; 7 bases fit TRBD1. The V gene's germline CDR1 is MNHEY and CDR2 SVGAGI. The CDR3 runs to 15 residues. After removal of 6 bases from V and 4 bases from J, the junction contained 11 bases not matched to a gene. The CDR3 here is CASSLSTGTVYGYTF. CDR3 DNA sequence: TGTGCCAGCAGCCTTAGTACCGGGACAGTCTATGGCTACACCTTC.

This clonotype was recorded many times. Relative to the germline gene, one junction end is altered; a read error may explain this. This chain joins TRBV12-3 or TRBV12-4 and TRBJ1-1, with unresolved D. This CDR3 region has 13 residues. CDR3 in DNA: TGTGCCAGCAGCTTAGTGGTTAGCACTGAAGCTTTCTTT. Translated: CASSLVVSTEAFF.

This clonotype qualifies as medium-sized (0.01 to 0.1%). The CDR3: CASSYSVSGGGFGELFF. DNA for the CDR3: TGTGCCAGCAGTTACTCGGTGTCAGGGGGTGGATTCGGGGAGCTGTTTTTT. The chain couples TRBV6-5 to TRBJ2-2, with 7 bases lining up with TRBD1. J lost 7 bases, V lost 0 bases, and 11 bases had no gene match. The CDR3 runs 17 residues. CDR1 is MNHEY and CDR2 is SVGAGI in the germline V gene.

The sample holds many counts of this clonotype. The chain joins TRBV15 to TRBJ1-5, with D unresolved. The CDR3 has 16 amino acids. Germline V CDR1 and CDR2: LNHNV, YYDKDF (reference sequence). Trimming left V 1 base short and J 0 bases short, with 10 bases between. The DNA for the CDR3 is TGTGCCACCAGCAGAGTAACGGTTTCTAGCAATCAGCCCCAGCATTTT. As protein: CATSRVTVSSNQPQHF.

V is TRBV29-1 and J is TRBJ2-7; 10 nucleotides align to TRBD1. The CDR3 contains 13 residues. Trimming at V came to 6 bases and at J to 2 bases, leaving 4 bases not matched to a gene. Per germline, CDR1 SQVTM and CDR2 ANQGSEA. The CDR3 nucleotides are TGCAGCGTGGAGGGGACAGGGGCCTACGAGCAGTACTTC. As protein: CSVEGTGAYEQYF.

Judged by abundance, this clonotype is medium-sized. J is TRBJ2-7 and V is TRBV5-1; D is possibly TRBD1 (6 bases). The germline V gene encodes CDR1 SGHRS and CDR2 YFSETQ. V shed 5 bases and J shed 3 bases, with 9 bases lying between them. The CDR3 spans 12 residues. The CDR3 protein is CASRDRFYEQYF. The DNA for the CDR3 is TGCGCCAGCAGAGACAGGTTCTACGAGCAGTACTTC. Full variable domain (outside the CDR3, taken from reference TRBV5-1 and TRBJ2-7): KAGVTQTPRYLIKTRGQQVTLSCSPISGHRSVSWYQQTPGQGLQFLFEYFSETQRNKGNFPGRFSGRQFSNSRSEMNVSTLELGDSALYLCASRDRFYEQYFGPGTRLTVT.

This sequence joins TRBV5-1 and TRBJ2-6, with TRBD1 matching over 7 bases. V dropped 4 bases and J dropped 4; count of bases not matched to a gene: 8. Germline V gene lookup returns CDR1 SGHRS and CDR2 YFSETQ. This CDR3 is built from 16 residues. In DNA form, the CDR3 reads TGCGCCAGCAGCCCCGGACAGGAGGCCGGGGCCAACGTCCTGACTTTC. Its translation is CASSPGQEAGANVLTF.

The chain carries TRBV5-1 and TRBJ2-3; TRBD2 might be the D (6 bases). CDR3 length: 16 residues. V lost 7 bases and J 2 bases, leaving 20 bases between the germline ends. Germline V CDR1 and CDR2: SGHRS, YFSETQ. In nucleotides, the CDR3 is TGCGCCAGCCGGATCCTTGCTAGCGTAAACACAGATACGCAGTATTTT. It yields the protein CASRILASVNTDTQYF.

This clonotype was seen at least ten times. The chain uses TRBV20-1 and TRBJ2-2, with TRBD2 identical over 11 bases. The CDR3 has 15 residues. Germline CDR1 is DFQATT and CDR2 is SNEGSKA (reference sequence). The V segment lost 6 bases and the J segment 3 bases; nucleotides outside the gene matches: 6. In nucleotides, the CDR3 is TGCAGTGCCCTGCGACTAGCGGGACACACCGGGGAGCTGTTTTTT. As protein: CSALRLAGHTGELFF.

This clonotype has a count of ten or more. The CDR3 loop reads CASSYTLHNTEAFF. Here the CDR3 DNA reads TGTGCCAGCAGCTACACACTGCACAACACTGAAGCTTTCTTT. The chain combines TRBV7-2 with TRBJ1-1; D gene unclear. The CDR3 sequence is 14 residues long. V was shortened by 4 bases and J by 2 bases, with 11 bases between the two germline ends. In germline, CDR1 is SGHTA, CDR2 FQGNSA. Looking up the rest from reference TRBV7-2 and TRBJ1-1 gives the full variable domain: GAGVSQSPSNKVTEKGKDVELRCDPISGHTALYWYRQSLGQGLEFLIYFQGNSAPDKSGLPSDRFSAERTGGSVSTLTIQRTQQEDSAVYLCASSYTLHNTEAFFGQGTRLTVV.

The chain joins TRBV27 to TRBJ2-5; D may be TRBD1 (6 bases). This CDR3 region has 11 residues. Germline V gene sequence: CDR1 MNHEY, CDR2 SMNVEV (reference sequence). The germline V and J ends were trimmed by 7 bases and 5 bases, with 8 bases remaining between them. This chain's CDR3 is CASTQGETQYF. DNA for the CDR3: TGTGCCAGCACCCAGGGGGAGACCCAGTACTTC.

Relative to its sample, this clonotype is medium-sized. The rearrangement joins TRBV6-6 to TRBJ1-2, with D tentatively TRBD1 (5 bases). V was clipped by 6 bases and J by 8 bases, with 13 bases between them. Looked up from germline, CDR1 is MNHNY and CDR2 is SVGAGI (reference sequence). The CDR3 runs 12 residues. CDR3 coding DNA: TGTGCCAGCAGCCCCGGGGGTTGGGGCTACACCTTC. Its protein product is CASSPGGWGYTF.

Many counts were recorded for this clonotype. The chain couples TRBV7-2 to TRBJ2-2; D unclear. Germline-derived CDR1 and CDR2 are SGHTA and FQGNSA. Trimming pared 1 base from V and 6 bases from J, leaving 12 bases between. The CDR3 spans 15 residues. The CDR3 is CASSLVNPKAGELFF. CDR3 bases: TGTGCCAGCAGCTTAGTAAATCCAAAAGCCGGGGAGCTGTTTTTT.

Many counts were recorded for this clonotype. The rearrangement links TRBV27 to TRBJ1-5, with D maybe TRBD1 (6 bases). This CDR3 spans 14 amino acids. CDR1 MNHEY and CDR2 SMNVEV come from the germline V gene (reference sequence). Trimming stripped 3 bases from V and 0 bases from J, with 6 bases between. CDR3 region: CASSFRGSNQPQHF. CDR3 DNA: TGTGCCAGCAGTTTCAGGGGTAGCAATCAGCCCCAGCATTTT.

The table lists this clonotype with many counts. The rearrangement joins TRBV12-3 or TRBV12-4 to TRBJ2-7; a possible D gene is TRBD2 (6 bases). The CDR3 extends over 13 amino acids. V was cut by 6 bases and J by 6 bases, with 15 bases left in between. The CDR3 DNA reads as TGTGCCAGCAGCTTTTTGGAGGGAGGCGAGCAGTACTTC. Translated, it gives CASSFLEGGEQYF.

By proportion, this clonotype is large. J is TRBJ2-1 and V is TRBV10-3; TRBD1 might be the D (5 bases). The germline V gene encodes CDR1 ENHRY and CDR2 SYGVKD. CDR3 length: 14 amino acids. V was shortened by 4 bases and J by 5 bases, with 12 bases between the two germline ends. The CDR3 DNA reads TGTGCCATCAGTGCGCAGGGTCGGCACAATGAGCAGTTCTTC. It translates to CAISAQGRHNEQFF.

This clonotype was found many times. For the CDR3, the DNA is TGTGCCAGCAGTCAACAGAGAATGAACACTGAAGCTTTCTTT. Residues: CASSQQRMNTEAFF. V gene TRBV6-5 combines with J gene TRBJ1-1; D is uncertain. This CDR3 is 14 amino acids long. CDR1 is MNHEY, CDR2 SVGAGI, per germline. The V and J ends lost 5 bases and 0 bases respectively, with 10 bases between them.

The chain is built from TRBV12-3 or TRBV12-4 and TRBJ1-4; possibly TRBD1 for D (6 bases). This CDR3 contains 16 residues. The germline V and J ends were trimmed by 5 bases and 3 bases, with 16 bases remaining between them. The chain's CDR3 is CASSLGQLEANEKLFF. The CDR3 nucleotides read TGTGCCAGCAGTCTCGGACAGCTCGAAGCTAATGAAAAACTGTTTTTT.

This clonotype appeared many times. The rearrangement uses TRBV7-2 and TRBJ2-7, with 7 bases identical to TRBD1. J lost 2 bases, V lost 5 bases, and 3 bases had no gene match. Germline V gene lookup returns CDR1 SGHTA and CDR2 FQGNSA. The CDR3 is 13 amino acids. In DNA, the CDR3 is TGTGCCAGCAGCCGGGACAGCGCCTACGAGCAGTACTTC. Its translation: CASSRDSAYEQYF.

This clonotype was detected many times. CDR3 sequence reads: CASSSGGFTYEQYF. The DNA for the CDR3 is TGTGCCAGTAGTTCCGGCGGATTTACTTACGAGCAGTACTTC. The chain links TRBV19 to TRBJ2-7, with D uncertain. The CDR3 is 14 amino acids. Germline V CDR1 and CDR2: LNHDA, SQIVND (reference sequence). V gave up 5 bases and J gave up 4 bases, with 15 bases separating them.

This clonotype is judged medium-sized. The CDR3 DNA sequence: TGTGCCAGTAGTATCTCTGGAGGTCAGCCCCAGCATTTT. Translating it yields CASSISGGQPQHF. This sequence joins TRBV19 and TRBJ1-5; no clear D. CDR3 size: 13 residues. From germline, CDR1 is LNHDA and CDR2 SQIVND (reference sequence). V was pared by 3 bases and J by 6 bases, with 9 bases between.

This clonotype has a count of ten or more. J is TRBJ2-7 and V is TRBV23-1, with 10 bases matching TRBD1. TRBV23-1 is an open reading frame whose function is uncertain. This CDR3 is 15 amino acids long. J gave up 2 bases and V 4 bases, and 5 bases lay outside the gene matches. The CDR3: CASSPSGTGAYEQYF. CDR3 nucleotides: TGCGCCAGCAGTCCCTCCGGGACAGGGGCCTACGAGCAGTACTTC.

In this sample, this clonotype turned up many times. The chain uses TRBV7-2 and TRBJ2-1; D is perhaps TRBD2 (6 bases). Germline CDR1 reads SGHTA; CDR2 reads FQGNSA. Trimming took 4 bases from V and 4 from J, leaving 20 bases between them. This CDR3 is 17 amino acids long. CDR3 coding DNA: TGTGCCAGCAGCTCCAACGGGGGTGCAACCGTTTACAATGAGCAGTTCTTC. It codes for CASSSNGGATVYNEQFF.

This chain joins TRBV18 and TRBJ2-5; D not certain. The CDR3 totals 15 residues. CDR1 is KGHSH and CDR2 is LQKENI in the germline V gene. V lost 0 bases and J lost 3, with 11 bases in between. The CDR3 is CASSPPMAQKETQYF. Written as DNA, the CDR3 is TGTGCCAGCTCACCACCAATGGCACAGAAAGAGACCCAGTACTTC. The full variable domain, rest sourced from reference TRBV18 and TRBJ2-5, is NAGVMQNPRHLVRRRGQEARLRCSPMKGHSHVYWYRQLPEEGLKFMVYLQKENIIDESGMPKERFSAEFPKEGPSILRIQQVVRGDSAAYFCASSPPMAQKETQYFGPGTRLLVL.